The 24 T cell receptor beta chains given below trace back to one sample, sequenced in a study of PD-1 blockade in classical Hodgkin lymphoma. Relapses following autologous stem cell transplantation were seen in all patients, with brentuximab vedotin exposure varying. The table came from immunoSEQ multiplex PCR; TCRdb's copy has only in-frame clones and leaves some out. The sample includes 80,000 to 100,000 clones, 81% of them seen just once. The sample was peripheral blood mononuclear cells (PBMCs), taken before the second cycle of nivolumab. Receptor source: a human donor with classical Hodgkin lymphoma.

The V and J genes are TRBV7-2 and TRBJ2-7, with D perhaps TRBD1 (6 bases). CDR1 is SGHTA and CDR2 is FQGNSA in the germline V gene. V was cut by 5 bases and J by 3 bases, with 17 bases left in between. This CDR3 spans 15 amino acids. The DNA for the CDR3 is TGTGCCAGCAGCGAACAGGGAAACGGGTACTACGAGCAGTACTTC. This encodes CASSEQGNGYYEQYF.

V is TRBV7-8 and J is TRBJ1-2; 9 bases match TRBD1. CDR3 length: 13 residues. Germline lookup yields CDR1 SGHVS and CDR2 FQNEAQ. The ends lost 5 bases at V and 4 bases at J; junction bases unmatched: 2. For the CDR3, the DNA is TGTGCCAGCAGCACAGGGGGCAGCTATGGCTACACCTTC. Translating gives CASSTGGSYGYTF.

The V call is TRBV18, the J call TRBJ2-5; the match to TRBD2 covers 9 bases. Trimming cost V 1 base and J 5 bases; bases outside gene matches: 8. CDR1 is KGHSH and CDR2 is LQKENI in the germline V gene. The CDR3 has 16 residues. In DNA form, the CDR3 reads TGTGCCAGCTCACCACAGGCGATAGCGGGAGAGGAGACCCAGTACTTC. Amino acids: CASSPQAIAGEETQYF.

CDR3 region: CASSLMAGKAFF. The CDR3 DNA reads TGTGCCAGCAGCCTGATGGCAGGGAAAGCTTTCTTT. V usage is TRBV5-4 and J usage is TRBJ1-1; possible D gene TRBD1, 5 bases. Deletions cut 4 bases from V and 9 bases from J, with 13 bases between. Germline-derived CDR1 and CDR2 are SGHNT and YYREEE (reference sequence). This CDR3 comprises 12 residues.

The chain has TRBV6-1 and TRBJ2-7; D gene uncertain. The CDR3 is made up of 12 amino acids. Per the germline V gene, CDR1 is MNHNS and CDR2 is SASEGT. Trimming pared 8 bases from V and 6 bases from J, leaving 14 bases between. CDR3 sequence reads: CASSSWGSEQYF. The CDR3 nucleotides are TGTGCCAGCTCCTCGTGGGGATCCGAGCAGTACTTC.

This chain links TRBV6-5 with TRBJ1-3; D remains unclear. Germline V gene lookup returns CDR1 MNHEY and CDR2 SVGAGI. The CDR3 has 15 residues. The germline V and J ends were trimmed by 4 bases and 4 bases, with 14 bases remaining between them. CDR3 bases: TGTGCCAGCAGTTTACAGAAGGCCCTAGGAAACACCATATATTTT. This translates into CASSLQKALGNTIYF.

CDR3 DNA: TGTGCCAGCAGCTTAGTCGGATCAGGGACGATCTATGAGCAGTTCTTC. The encoded protein is CASSLVGSGTIYEQFF. V gene TRBV7-2 combines with J gene TRBJ2-1, with D perhaps matching TRBD1 or TRBD2 (5 bases each). Trimming left V 1 base short and J 8 bases short, with 18 bases between. The CDR3 contains 16 residues. CDR1 is SGHTA and CDR2 is FQGNSA in the germline V gene.

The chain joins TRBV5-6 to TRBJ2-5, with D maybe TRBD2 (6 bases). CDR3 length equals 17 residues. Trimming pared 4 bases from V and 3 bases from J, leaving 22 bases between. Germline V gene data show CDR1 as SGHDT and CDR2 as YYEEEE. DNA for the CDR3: TGTGCCAGCAGCCGGGCTTGGGGGTTAGCGGTTAAAGAGACCCAGTACTTC. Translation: CASSRAWGLAVKETQYF.

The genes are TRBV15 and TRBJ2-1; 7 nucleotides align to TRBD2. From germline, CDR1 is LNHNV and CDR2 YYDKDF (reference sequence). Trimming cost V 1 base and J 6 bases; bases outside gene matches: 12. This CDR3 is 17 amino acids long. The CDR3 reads CATSRGISGRGSNEQFF. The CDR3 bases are TGTGCCACCAGCAGAGGTATTAGCGGGCGGGGGTCCAATGAGCAGTTCTTC.

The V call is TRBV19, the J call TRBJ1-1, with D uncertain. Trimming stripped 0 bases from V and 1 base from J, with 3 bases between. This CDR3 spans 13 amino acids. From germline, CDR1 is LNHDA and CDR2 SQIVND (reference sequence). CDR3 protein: CASSIDANTEAFF. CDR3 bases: TGTGCCAGTAGTATAGACGCGAACACTGAAGCTTTCTTT.

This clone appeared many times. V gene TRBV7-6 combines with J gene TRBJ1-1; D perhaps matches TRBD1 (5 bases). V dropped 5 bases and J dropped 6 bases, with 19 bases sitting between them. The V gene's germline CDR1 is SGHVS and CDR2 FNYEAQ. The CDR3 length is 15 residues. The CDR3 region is CASSPQGVMGAEAFF. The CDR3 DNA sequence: TGTGCCAGCAGCCCCCAAGGGGTAATGGGTGCTGAAGCTTTCTTT.

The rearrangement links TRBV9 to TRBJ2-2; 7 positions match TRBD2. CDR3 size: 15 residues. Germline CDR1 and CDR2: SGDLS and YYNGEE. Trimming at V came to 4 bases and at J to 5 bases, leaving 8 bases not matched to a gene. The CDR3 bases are TGTGCCAGCAGCTCGGGGGGAGTACGAACCGGGGAGCTGTTTTTT. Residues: CASSSGGVRTGELFF.

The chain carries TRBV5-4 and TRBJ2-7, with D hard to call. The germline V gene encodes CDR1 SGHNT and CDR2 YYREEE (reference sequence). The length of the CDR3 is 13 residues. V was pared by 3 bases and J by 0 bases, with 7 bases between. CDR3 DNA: TGTGCCAGCAGCTCGACAATCTCCTACGAGCAGTACTTC. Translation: CASSSTISYEQYF.

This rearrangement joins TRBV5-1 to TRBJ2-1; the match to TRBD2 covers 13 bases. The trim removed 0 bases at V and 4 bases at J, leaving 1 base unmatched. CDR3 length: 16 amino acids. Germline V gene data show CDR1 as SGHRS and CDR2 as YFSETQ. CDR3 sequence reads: CASSLEGLAGYNEQFF. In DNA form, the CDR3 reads TGCGCCAGCAGCTTGGAGGGACTAGCGGGGTACAATGAGCAGTTCTTC.

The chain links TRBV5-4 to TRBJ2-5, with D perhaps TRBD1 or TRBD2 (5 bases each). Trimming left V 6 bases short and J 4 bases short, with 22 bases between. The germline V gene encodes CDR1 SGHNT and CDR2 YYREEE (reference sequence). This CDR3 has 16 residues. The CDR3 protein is CASTPDWAQGAETQYF. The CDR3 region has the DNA TGTGCCAGCACCCCCGACTGGGCCCAGGGAGCAGAGACCCAGTACTTC.

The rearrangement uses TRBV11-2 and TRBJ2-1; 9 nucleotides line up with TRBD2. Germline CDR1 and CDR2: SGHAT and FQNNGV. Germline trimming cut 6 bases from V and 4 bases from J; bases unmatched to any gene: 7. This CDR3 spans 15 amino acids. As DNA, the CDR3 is TGTGCCAGCAGTAAACTAGCGGGTATATACAATGAGCAGTTCTTC. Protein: CASSKLAGIYNEQFF. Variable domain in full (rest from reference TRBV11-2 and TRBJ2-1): EAGVAQSPRYKIIEKRQSVAFWCNPISGHATLYWYQQILGQGPKLLIQFQNNGVVDDSQLPKDRFSAERLKGVDSTLKIQPAKLEDSAVYLCASSKLAGIYNEQFFGPGTRLTVL.

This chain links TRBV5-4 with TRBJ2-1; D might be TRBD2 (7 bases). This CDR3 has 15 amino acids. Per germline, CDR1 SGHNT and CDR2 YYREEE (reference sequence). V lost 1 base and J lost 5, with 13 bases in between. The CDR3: CASSLSVGGHNEQFF. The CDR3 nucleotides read TGTGCCAGCAGCTTGAGTGTCGGGGGGCACAATGAGCAGTTCTTC.

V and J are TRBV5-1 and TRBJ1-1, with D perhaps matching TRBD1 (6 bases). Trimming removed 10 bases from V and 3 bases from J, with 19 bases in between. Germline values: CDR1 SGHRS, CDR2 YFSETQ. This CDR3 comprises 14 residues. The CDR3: CASKNRGRDTEAFF. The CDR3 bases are TGCGCCTCCAAAAATCGGGGGCGGGACACTGAAGCTTTCTTT. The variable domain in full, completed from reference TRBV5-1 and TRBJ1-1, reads KAGVTQTPRYLIKTRGQQVTLSCSPISGHRSVSWYQQTPGQGLQFLFEYFSETQRNKGNFPGRFSGRQFSNSRSEMNVSTLELGDSALYLCASKNRGRDTEAFFGQGTRLTVV.

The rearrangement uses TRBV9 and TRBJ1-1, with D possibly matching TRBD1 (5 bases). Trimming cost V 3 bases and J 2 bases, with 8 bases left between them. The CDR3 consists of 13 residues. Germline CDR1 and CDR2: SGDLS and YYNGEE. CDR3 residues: CASSAGQNTEAFF. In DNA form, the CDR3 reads TGTGCCAGCAGCGCCGGACAAAACACTGAAGCTTTCTTT.

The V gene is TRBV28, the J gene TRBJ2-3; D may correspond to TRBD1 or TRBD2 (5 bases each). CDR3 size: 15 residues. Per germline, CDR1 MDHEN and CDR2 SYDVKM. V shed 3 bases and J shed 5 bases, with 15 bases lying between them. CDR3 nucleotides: TGTGCCAGCAGTTTCGGACCGGGGCTGAGAGATACGCAGTATTTT. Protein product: CASSFGPGLRDTQYF.

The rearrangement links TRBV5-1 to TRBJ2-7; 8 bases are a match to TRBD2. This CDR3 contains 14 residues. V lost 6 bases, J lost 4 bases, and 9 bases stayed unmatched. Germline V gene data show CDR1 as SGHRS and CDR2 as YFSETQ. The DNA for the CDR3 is TGCGCCAGCAAGTCTGAACTAGCGGCATACGAGCAGTACTTC. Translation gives CASKSELAAYEQYF.

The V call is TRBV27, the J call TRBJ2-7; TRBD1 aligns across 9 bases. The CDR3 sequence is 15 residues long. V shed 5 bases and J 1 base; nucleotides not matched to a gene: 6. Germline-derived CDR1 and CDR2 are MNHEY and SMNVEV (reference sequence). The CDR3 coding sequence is TGTGCCAGCAGTCGAACAGGGGGCATATCCTACGAGCAGTACTTC. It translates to CASSRTGGISYEQYF.

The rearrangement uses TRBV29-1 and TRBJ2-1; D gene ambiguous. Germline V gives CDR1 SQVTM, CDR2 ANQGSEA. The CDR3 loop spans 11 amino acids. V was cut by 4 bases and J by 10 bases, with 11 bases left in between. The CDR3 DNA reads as TGCAGCGTTGGGATGTCAGCGGAGCAGTTCTTC. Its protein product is CSVGMSAEQFF.

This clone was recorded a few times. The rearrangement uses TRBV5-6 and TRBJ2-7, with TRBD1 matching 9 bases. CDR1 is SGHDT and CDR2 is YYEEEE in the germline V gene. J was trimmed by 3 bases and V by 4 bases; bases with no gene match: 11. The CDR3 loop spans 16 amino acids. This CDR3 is CASSVGTGKLGYEQYF. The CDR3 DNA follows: TGTGCCAGCAGCGTCGGGACAGGGAAATTAGGCTACGAGCAGTACTTC. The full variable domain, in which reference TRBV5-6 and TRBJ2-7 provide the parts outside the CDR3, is DAGVTQSPTHLIKTRGQQVTLRCSPKSGHDTVSWYQQALGQGPQFIFQYYEEEERQRGNFPDRFSGHQFPNYSSELNVNALLLGDSALYLCASSVGTGKLGYEQYFGPGTRLTVT.